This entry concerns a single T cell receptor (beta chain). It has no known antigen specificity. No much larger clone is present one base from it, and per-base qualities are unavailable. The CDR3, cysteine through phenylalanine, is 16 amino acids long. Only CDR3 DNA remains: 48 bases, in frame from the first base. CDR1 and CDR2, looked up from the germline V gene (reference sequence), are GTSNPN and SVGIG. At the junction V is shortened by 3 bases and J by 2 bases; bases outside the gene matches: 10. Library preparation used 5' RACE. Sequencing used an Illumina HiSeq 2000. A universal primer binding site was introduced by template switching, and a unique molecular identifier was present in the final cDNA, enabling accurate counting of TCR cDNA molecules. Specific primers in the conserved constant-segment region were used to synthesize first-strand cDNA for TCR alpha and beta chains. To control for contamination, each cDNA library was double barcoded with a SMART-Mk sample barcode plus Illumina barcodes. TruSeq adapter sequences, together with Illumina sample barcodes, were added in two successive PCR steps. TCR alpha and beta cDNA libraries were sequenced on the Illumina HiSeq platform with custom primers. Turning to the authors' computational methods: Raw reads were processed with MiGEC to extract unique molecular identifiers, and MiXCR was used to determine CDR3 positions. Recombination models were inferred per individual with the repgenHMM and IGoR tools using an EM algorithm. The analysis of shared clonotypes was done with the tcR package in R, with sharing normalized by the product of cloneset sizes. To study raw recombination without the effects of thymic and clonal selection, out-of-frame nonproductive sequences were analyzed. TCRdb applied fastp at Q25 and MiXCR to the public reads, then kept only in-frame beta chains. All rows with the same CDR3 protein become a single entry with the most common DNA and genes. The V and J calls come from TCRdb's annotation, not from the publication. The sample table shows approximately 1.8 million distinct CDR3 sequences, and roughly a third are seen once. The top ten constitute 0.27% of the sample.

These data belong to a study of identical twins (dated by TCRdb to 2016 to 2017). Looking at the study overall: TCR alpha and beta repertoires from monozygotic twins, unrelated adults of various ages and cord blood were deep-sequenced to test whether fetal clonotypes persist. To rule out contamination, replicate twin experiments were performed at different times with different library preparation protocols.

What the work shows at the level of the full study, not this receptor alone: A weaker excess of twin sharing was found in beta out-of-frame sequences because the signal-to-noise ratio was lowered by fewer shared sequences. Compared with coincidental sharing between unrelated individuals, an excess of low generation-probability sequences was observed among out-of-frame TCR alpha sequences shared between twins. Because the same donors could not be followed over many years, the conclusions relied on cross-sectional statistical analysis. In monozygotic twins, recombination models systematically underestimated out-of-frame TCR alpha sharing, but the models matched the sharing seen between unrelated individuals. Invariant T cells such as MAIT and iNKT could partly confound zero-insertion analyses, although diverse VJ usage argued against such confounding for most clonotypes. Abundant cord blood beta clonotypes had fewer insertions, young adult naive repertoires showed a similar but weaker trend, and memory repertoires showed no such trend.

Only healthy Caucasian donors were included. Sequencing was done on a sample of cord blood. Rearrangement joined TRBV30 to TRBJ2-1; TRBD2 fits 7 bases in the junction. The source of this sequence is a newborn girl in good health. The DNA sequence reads TGTGCCTGGAGGTGGGGGTCTAGCGGTCCCTACAATGAGCAGTTCTTC. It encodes CAWRWGSSGPYNEQFF.